These T cell receptor beta chains were read from a single sample in a study of blood T cell repertoires in COVID-19. Only in-frame clones appear in the TCRdb table, and some are missing; sequencing was by immunoSEQ multiplex PCR. Altogether under 200,000 clones are present, 80% being singletons, with the ten largest covering under 8%. Sequencing was performed on peripheral blood. The receptors here all came from a man aged 60-69 years with acute or convalescent COVID-19. The CDR3 runs from the conserved cysteine through the conserved F or W. D genes are given only for firm matches. Where a row states a size, it is once, few, many or the class of an expanded clone; other rows omit it.

V: TRBV27; size: .; J: TRBJ2-1; D: .; DNA: TGTGCCAGCAGTTTATCGACAGGCCAAGAGCAGTTCTTC; CDR3: CASSLSTGQEQFF
V: TRBV6-5; size: .; J: TRBJ1-1; D: .; DNA: TGTGCCAGCAGTCCCTACCAGGGGTACACTGAAGCTTTCTTT; CDR3: CASSPYQGYTEAFF
V: TRBV19; size: .; J: TRBJ1-1; D: .; DNA: TGTGCCAGTAGTACATCGGACAGCCTTAAGAACACTGAAGCTTTCTTT; CDR3: CASSTSDSLKNTEAFF
V: TRBV27; size: .; J: TRBJ2-2; D: .; DNA: TGTGCCAGCACCTTCCTTACGAGATCCTACACCGGGGAGCTGTTTTTT; CDR3: CASTFLTRSYTGELFF
V: TRBV7-2; size: once; J: TRBJ2-1; D: .; DNA: TGTGCCAGCAGCTTAGATCGTCCGAGCTCCTACAATGAGCAGTTCTTC; CDR3: CASSLDRPSSYNEQFF
V: TRBV27; size: few; J: TRBJ1-5; D: .; DNA: TGTGCCAGCGCCGAGACATATAGCAATCAGCCCCAGCATTTT; CDR3: CASAETYSNQPQHF
V: TRBV7-2; size: .; J: TRBJ2-7; D: TRBD1; DNA: TGTGCCAGCAGCGCCCGACAGGGGGCCTACGAGCAGTACTTC; CDR3: CASSARQGAYEQYF
V: TRBV5-1; size: .; J: TRBJ2-1; D: TRBD1; DNA: TGCGCCAGCAGCCCCCCGACAGGGCATTTTTACAATGAGCAGTTCTTC; CDR3: CASSPPTGHFYNEQFF
V: TRBV5-1; size: .; J: TRBJ2-7; D: TRBD2; DNA: TGCGCCAGCAGATCTAGCGGGTCAGCAGTGGCCTACGAGCAGTACTTC; CDR3: CASRSSGSAVAYEQYF
V: TRBV5-6; size: .; J: TRBJ1-1; D: TRBD1; DNA: TGTGCCAGCAGCTTTCAGGGGGCCGGGGAAGCTTTCTTT; CDR3: CASSFQGAGEAFF
V: TRBV18; size: .; J: TRBJ2-5; D: .; DNA: TGTGCCAGCTCCCCTATACAAGAGACCCAGTACTTC; CDR3: CASSPIQETQYF
V: TRBV24-1; size: .; J: TRBJ1-1; D: TRBD1; DNA: TGTGCCACCAGTGATCCAGGGACAGCCGAAGCTTTCTTT; CDR3: CATSDPGTAEAFF
V: TRBV4-1; size: .; J: TRBJ2-1; D: .; DNA: TGCGCCAGCAGCCAAGATCAAGGCGGGGAGGCCTACAATGAGCAGTTCTTC; CDR3: CASSQDQGGEAYNEQFF
V: TRBV7-9; size: .; J: TRBJ2-4; D: .; DNA: TGTGCCAGCAGCGGAGGTAAAAACATTCAGTACTTC; CDR3: CASSGGKNIQYF
V: TRBV5-6; size: .; J: TRBJ2-3; D: TRBD2; DNA: TGTGCCAGCAGCTTGATGAGCGGGAGTGAGGGCACAGATACGCAGTATTTT; CDR3: CASSLMSGSEGTDTQYF
V: TRBV2; size: few; J: TRBJ2-2; D: TRBD2; DNA: TGTGCCAGCACGACTAGCGGGGGTTTCACCGGGGAGCTGTTTTTT; CDR3: CASTTSGGFTGELFF
V: TRBV28; size: .; J: TRBJ1-2; D: .; DNA: TGTGCCAGCACCCTGGGAGGGGCAACCCCTAACTATGGCTACACCTTC; CDR3: CASTLGGATPNYGYTF
V: TRBV7-3; size: .; J: TRBJ2-1; D: TRBD2; DNA: TGTGCCAGCAGCTTAACGGCGGGGGGATCCTACAATGAGCAGTTCTTC; CDR3: CASSLTAGGSYNEQFF
V: TRBV4-2; size: .; J: TRBJ1-1; D: .; DNA: TGTGCCAGCAGCCAAGATCGTGGGCGGGCGGACACTGAAGCTTTCTTT; CDR3: CASSQDRGRADTEAFF
V: TRBV19; size: .; J: TRBJ2-1; D: TRBD1; DNA: TGTGCCAGTAGTATACCCTCGACAGGGGTGGTATCATACAATGAGCAGTTCTTC; CDR3: CASSIPSTGVVSYNEQFF
V: TRBV2; size: .; J: TRBJ1-6; D: .; DNA: TGTGCCAGCAGTGAACCGGGGGGTACACCCCTCCACTTT; CDR3: CASSEPGGTPLHF
V: TRBV28; size: .; J: TRBJ1-1; D: .; DNA: TGTGCCAGCAGCCCCAGGGTCAGGACTGAAGCTTTCTTT; CDR3: CASSPRVRTEAFF
V: TRBV4-3; size: .; J: TRBJ1-3; D: TRBD1; DNA: TGCGCCAGCAGCAAAGGGACAGTTTCTGGAAACACCATATATTTT; CDR3: CASSKGTVSGNTIYF
V: TRBV12-3/TRBV12-4; size: .; J: TRBJ1-4; D: .; DNA: TGTGCCAGCAGTTTAACAAGAGGAAAACTGTTTTTT; CDR3: CASSLTRGKLFF
V: TRBV5-4; size: .; J: TRBJ2-1; D: TRBD1; DNA: TGTGCCAGCAGCTTGGAGACAGGGACCCATGAGCAGTTCTTC; CDR3: CASSLETGTHEQFF
V: TRBV28; size: .; J: TRBJ1-6; D: .; DNA: TGTGCCAGCACCGAGCTACCCGCCGATAATTCACCCCTCCACTTT; CDR3: CASTELPADNSPLHF
V: TRBV9; size: .; J: TRBJ2-7; D: TRBD2; DNA: TGTGCCAGCAGCGTAGGACTAGCGGGTACCTACGAGCAGTACTTC; CDR3: CASSVGLAGTYEQYF
V: TRBV5-1; size: once; J: TRBJ2-7; D: TRBD1; DNA: TGCGCCAGCAGCCCACGCTCAGGGACAGCCTACGAGCAGTACTTC; CDR3: CASSPRSGTAYEQYF
V: TRBV7-3; size: .; J: TRBJ2-3; D: .; DNA: TGTGCCAGCAGCTTAACTAGCCAGAGCACAGATACGCAGTATTTT; CDR3: CASSLTSQSTDTQYF
V: TRBV7-9; size: .; J: TRBJ1-5; D: .; DNA: TGTGCCAGCAGCTCCTCTGACAGGCCGGGCAATCAGCCCCAGCATTTT; CDR3: CASSSSDRPGNQPQHF
V: TRBV4-2; size: few; J: TRBJ1-1; D: .; DNA: TGTGCCAGCAGCCAAGGGGGGGTAGGGTTCACTGAAGCTTTCTTT; CDR3: CASSQGGVGFTEAFF
V: TRBV9; size: once; J: TRBJ1-1; D: .; DNA: TGTGCCAGCAGCGTAGGGCCCGACACCGAAGCTTTCTTT; CDR3: CASSVGPDTEAFF
V: TRBV7-2; size: .; J: TRBJ1-1; D: TRBD1; DNA: TGTGCCAGCAGCTTAGGGACAGGGCGCGGGGACACTGAAGCTTTCTTT; CDR3: CASSLGTGRGDTEAFF
V: TRBV5-8; size: .; J: TRBJ2-7; D: TRBD2; DNA: TGTGCCAGCAGCGGTGGACTAGCGGGGGGCTCCTACGAGCAGTACTTC; CDR3: CASSGGLAGGSYEQYF
V: TRBV2; size: .; J: TRBJ1-5; D: TRBD1; DNA: TGTGCCAGCAGTGAGGGACAGGCACAATCAAGGCCCCAGCATTTT; CDR3: CASSEGQAQSRPQHF
V: TRBV6-5; size: .; J: TRBJ1-1; D: TRBD1; DNA: TGTGCCAGCAGTTTATGGACAGGGGGCAACACTGAAGCTTTCTTT; CDR3: CASSLWTGGNTEAFF
V: TRBV7-2; size: .; J: TRBJ2-3; D: TRBD2; DNA: TGTGCCAGCAGCTTAGCGGGACTAGCGGGGGGGCGCACAGATACGCAGTATTTT; CDR3: CASSLAGLAGGRTDTQYF
V: TRBV7-6; size: .; J: TRBJ1-6; D: .; DNA: TGTGCCAGCAGCGCAGGAGGCCGGGGTACGGATTCACCCCTCCACTTT; CDR3: CASSAGGRGTDSPLHF
V: TRBV25-1; size: .; J: TRBJ1-6; D: .; DNA: TGTGCCAGCAGTGATGGGCCGTCCTCCTATAATTCACCCCTCCACTTT; CDR3: CASSDGPSSYNSPLHF
V: TRBV30; size: .; J: TRBJ2-3; D: TRBD2; DNA: TGTGCCTGGACCACCCTGCTAGCGGGAGGGGATACGCAGTATTTT; CDR3: CAWTTLLAGGDTQYF
V: TRBV7-3; size: .; J: TRBJ1-4; D: TRBD1; DNA: TGTGCCAGCAGCTTCACAGGGGACGAAAAACTGTTTTTT; CDR3: CASSFTGDEKLFF
V: TRBV4-1; size: once; J: TRBJ1-4; D: .; DNA: TGCGCCAGCAGCCAATTCGGCGGGGAAGGAATTAATGAAAAACTGTTTTTT; CDR3: CASSQFGGEGINEKLFF
V: TRBV11-2; size: .; J: TRBJ1-2; D: .; DNA: TGTGCCAGCAGCTCAGGCGGGCAGCGCTATGGCTACACCTTC; CDR3: CASSSGGQRYGYTF
V: TRBV18; size: .; J: TRBJ2-2; D: .; DNA: TGTGCCAGCTCACCAAGGGATCAGGGACTGGCCGGGGAGCTGTTTTTT; CDR3: CASSPRDQGLAGELFF
V: TRBV7-3; size: .; J: TRBJ2-2; D: .; DNA: TGTGCCAGCAGCGCGGGATGGGGCACCGGGGAGCTGTTTTTT; CDR3: CASSAGWGTGELFF